The present TCR beta chain was sequenced within a study of CD8 T cells in Susac syndrome. Study background: Patients with Susac syndrome were therapy-naive, on corticosteroids, or on intravenous immunoglobulin alone at the time that blood was drawn. Study conclusions and caveats: In total CD8+ repertoires, some 17 Susac-specific public clones were found, and in CD8+ TEMRA repertoires, a few were found.

For this clonotype: Its antigen is still unknown.

From blood CD8+ and CD4+ T cells, TCR beta sequences were generated. RNA was extracted with the RNeasy kit, and a quantity of about 0.45 to 1 ug was reverse transcribed using random hexamers. TCR beta CDR3 was amplified by immunoSEQ covering 54 Vbeta and 13 Jbeta. TCRdb independently ran MiXCR on the immunoSEQ multiplex PCR reads; one entry per CDR3 protein. The data contain about 130,000 distinct CDR3 sequences, over 85% of them singletons. The CDR3 runs to 13 residues. V lost 0 bases, J lost 4 bases, and 6 bases lay in between. The germline V gene encodes CDR1 PRHDT and CDR2 FYEKMQ (reference sequence).

The sample taken for sequencing was CD8+ T cells from PBMCs. The sequence derives from a human donor with Susac syndrome. The chain uses TRBV13 and TRBJ1-2; D is uncertain. CDR3 residues: CASSLGTSYGYTF. The CDR3 region has the DNA TGTGCCAGCAGCTTAGGAACCAGCTATGGCTACACCTTC.